This note documents a single T cell receptor (beta chain) sequence. This clone's antigen is unknown. It has no much larger one-base neighbor in the sample; base qualities were not kept. The data are from a study of identical twins (dated by TCRdb to the mid-2010s). At the level of the whole study: The study deep-sequenced TCR alpha and beta repertoires from monozygotic twins, unrelated adults of various ages and cord blood to test whether fetal clonotypes persist. To rule out contamination, replicate twin experiments were performed at different times with different library preparation protocols. Overall study results and their limits: Because the same donors could not be followed over many years, the conclusions depended on cross-sectional statistical analysis. Fewer insertions were carried by abundant cord blood beta clonotypes, a similar but weaker trend appeared in young adult naive repertoires, and no such trend appeared in memory repertoires. A weaker excess of twin sharing was found in beta out-of-frame sequences because the signal-to-noise ratio was lowered by fewer shared sequences. In monozygotic twins, recombination models systematically underestimated out-of-frame TCR alpha sharing, but the models matched the sharing seen between unrelated individuals. Compared with coincidental sharing between unrelated individuals, out-of-frame TCR alpha sequences shared between twins had an excess of sequences with low generation probability. Zero-insertion analyses could be partly confounded by invariant T cells such as MAIT and iNKT, although diverse VJ usage argued against such confounding for most clonotypes.

Every donor in the study was a healthy Caucasian. The twin cohort consisted of three pairs of female monozygotic twins, all aged about 18 to 30 years. Positive isolation kits from Invitrogen were used to isolate CD4+ and CD8+ T cell populations. The CDR3, cysteine through phenylalanine, is 12 amino acids long. Just the 36-base CDR3 DNA is kept, in frame starting at base 1. A distance of 11 bases separates the germline ends of V and J, which lose 1 base and 11 bases respectively. Looking up the germline V gene (reference sequence) yields CDR1 SEHNR and CDR2 FQNEAQ. The library was produced with 5' RACE. The instrument given in TCRdb is Illumina HiSeq 2000. Template switching added a universal primer binding site, and the final cDNA carried a unique molecular identifier that allowed TCR cDNA molecules to be counted accurately. Specific primers in the conserved constant-segment region were used to synthesize first-strand cDNA for the TCR alpha and beta chains. To control for contamination, every cDNA library carried two barcodes: a SMART-Mk sample barcode plus Illumina barcodes. Two successive PCR steps introduced TruSeq adapter sequences along with Illumina sample barcodes. TCR alpha and beta cDNA libraries were sequenced on the Illumina HiSeq platform with custom primers. Concerning the study's data processing: Raw reads were processed with MiGEC to extract unique molecular identifiers, and MiXCR was used to determine CDR3 positions. Recombination models were inferred per individual with the repgenHMM and IGoR tools using an EM algorithm. The analysis of shared clonotypes was done with the tcR package in R, with sharing normalized by the product of cloneset sizes. To study raw recombination without the effects of thymic and clonal selection, out-of-frame nonproductive sequences were analyzed. TCRdb reran the public reads through fastp at Q25 and MiXCR, keeping productive beta chains. When rows share a CDR3 protein, they turn into one entry using the most common DNA and genes. These V and J calls originate from TCRdb's pipeline instead of the authors' own analysis. Across this sample there are 400,000 to 550,000 distinct CDR3 sequences, with roughly a fifth seen only once. 0.75% to 0.95% of the sample comes from the top ten.

A further study also used this sample, focusing on T cells expressing NK-cell markers. As that second paper reports: Eight or nine donors provided sorted CD3+CD56+NKG2C+, CD3+CD56+NKG2C- and CD3+CD56-NKG2C+ T-cell subsets, whose TCR beta-chain repertoires were profiled. Among the eight sequenced donors, only one was HCMV-seronegative, while the other seven were HCMV-seropositive. In several experiments an anti-gammadeltaTCR antibody was added to restrict sorting to alphabetaTCR-expressing T cells. In more than five donors, the dominant CD3+CD56+NKG2C+ clonotypes were found to rank among the top 10 CD8+ clonotypes and to make up about 1.0-7.5% of CD8+ T cells. Those dominant clonotypes were again the most abundant among CD3+CD56-NKG2C+ cells in a handful of donors, at roughly 25-65%. It remained unclear whether the expanded NKG2C-expressing T cell clones were specific for HCMV antigens. The study sequenced eight donors, all healthy volunteers chosen at random: three men and five women. To determine HCMV serostatus, a commercial ELISA kit was used to detect HCMV-specific IgG in serum. MIGEC was used to demultiplex reads and group reads by UMI, and MiTCR was used to assemble and quantify clonotypes. To exclude erroneous sequences, any TCR cDNA sequence not supported by at least two reads was discarded. The tcR package was used for downstream repertoire analysis, and clonotypes were matched across fractions by CDR3 nucleotide sequence plus V segment. Antigen specificity was annotated against VDJdb with VDJmatch, allowing one amino acid substitution in CDR3.

Sequenced material: CD4+ T cells sorted from blood. This TCR was recovered from a woman in her late teens or twenties in good health. The chain was built from TRBV7-9 and TRBJ1-1; no D gene can be assigned with confidence. The CDR3 reads CASSLVRVAAFF. The bases are TGTGCCAGCAGCTTAGTGCGGGTCGCGGCTTTCTTT.